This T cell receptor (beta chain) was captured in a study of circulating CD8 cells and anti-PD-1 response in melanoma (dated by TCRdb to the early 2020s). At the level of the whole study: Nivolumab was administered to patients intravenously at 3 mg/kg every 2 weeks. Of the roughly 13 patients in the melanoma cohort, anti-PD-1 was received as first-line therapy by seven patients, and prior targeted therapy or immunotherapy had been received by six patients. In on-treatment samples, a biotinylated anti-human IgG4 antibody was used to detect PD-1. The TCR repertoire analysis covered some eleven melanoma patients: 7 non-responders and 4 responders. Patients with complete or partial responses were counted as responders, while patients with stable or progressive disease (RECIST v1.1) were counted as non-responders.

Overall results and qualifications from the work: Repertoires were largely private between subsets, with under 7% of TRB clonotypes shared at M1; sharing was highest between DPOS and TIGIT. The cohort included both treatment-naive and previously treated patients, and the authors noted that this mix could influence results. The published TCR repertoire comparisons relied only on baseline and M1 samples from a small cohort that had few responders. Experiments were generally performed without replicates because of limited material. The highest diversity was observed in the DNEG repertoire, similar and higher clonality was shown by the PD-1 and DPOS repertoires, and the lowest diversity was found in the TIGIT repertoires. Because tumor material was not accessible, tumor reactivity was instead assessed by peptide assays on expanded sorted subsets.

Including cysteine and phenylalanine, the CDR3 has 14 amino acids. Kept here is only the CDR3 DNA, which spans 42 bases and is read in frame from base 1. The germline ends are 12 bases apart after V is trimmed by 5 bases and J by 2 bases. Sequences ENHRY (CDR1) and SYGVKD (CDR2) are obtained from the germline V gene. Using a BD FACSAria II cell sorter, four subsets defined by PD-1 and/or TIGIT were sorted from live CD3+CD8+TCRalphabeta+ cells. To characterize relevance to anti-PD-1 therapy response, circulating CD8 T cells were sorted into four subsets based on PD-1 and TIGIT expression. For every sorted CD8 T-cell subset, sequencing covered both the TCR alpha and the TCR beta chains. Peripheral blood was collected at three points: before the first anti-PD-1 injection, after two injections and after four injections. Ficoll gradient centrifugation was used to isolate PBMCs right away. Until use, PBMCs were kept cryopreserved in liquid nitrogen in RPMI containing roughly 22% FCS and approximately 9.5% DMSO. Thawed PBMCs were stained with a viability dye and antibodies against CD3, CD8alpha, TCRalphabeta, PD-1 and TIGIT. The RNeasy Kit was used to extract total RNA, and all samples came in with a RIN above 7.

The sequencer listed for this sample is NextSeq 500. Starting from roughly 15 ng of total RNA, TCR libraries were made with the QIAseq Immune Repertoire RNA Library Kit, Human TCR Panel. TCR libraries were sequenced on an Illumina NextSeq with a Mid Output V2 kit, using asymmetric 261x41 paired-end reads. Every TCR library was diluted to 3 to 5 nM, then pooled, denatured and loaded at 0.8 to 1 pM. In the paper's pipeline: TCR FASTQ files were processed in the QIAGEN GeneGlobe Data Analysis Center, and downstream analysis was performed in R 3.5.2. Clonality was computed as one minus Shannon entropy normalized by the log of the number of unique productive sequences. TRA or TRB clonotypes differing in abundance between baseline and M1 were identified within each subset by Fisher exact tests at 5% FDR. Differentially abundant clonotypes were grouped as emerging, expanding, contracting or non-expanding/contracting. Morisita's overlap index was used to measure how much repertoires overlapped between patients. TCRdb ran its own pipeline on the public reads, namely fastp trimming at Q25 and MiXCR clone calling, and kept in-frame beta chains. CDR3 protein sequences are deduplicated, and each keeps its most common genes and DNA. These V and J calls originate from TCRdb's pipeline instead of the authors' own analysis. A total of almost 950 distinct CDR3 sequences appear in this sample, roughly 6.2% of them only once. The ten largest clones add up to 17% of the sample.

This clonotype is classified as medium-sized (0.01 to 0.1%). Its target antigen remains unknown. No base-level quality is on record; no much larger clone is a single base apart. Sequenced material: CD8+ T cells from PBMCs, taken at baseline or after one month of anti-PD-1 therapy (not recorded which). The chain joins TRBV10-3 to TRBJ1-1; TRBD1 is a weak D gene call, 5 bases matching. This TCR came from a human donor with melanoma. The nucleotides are TGTGCCATCAGTTTTGAGGGGATAAACACTGAAGCTTTCTTT. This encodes CAISFEGINTEAFF.